This record concerns one T cell receptor (beta chain) sequence. The antigen is not known. The sample belongs to a study of beta chain features in type 1 diabetes. Study observations and caveats: Researchers reported that naive, central memory and Treg TCRB repertoires appeared more similar in patients than in healthy donors.

cDNA synthesis used the whole RNA isolate, giving expressed TCRB sequences. Some 3.8 million reads, on average, came from each naive, central memory and regulatory T cell sample. Method: immunoSEQ multiplex PCR; TCRdb's copy keeps in-frame clones and lacks some. The sample holds around 40,000 clones, 50% to 75% seen once. CDR1 and CDR2 from the germline V gene are SGHTA and FQGNSA. The V and J ends lost 5 bases and 9 bases, in that order; junction bases with no gene match: 7. This CDR3 region has 14 residues. The source of this sequence is a woman in her twenties or thirties in good health. Sample: Tregs from blood. This chain connects TRBV7-2 to TRBJ1-5; TRBD1 matches at 10 bases. The CDR3 spells CASSPPGTGVPQHF. The CDR3, as DNA: TGTGCCAGCAGCCCCCCCGGGACAGGGGTGCCCCAGCATTTT.